These T cell receptor beta chains were read from a single sample in a study of blood T cell repertoires in COVID-19. Using immunoSEQ multiplex PCR, the repertoire was profiled, and TCRdb retains in-frame clones only, with some absent. Among 150,000 or so clones, 81% were seen once, and the ten largest hold approximately 9.9%. Sequencing was done on a sample of peripheral blood. All receptors derive from a man aged 55 to 70 with active or convalescent COVID-19. CDR3s include the opening cysteine and the closing phenylalanine or tryptophan. The order of the fields is clone size, J gene, D gene, V gene, CDR3 protein, CDR3 DNA. A D gene is named only where the DNA matches it firmly. Some rows have no size entry. The others give once, few or many, or a class for an expanded clone.

- | TRBJ2-3 | - | TRBV6-5 | CASSTKSRGDTQYF | TGTGCCAGCAGCACGAAAAGCAGAGGGGATACGCAGTATTTT
- | TRBJ1-4 | TRBD1 | TRBV5-1 | CASSAQGAPNEKLFF | TGCGCCAGCAGCGCTCAGGGGGCCCCTAATGAAAAACTGTTTTTT
once | TRBJ2-2 | - | TRBV19 | CASSMTGHQNTGELFF | TGTGCCAGTAGTATGACAGGACACCAGAACACCGGGGAGCTGTTTTTT
once | TRBJ1-1 | - | TRBV7-9 | CASSLVVSGDTEAFF | TGTGCCAGCAGCTTAGTGGTCTCGGGGGACACTGAAGCTTTCTTT
- | TRBJ2-5 | - | TRBV5-4 | CASSPGVGNQETQYF | TGTGCCAGCAGCCCGGGAGTGGGAAATCAAGAGACCCAGTACTTC
few | TRBJ2-7 | - | TRBV21-1 | CASSKALTGEIEQYF | TGTGCCAGCAGCAAAGCTTTGACAGGGGAGATCGAGCAGTACTTC
- | TRBJ1-1 | - | TRBV29-1 | CSVVMISGTEAFF | TGCAGCGTCGTAATGATCTCGGGCACTGAAGCTTTCTTT
- | TRBJ1-4 | TRBD1 | TRBV5-4 | CASSPDRWANEKLFF | TGTGCCAGCAGCCCGGACAGGTGGGCTAATGAAAAACTGTTTTTT
- | TRBJ2-1 | - | TRBV18 | CASSPERESWGDNEQFF | TGTGCCAGCTCACCGGAAAGGGAATCCTGGGGAGACAATGAGCAGTTCTTC
- | TRBJ2-7 | - | TRBV19 | CASSRMGSGSSYEQYF | TGTGCCAGTAGTAGGATGGGGTCGGGGAGCTCCTACGAGCAGTACTTC
once | TRBJ1-1 | - | TRBV5-1 | CASSLVSQLNTEAFF | TGCGCCAGCAGCTTGGTTAGCCAGTTAAACACTGAAGCTTTCTTT
- | TRBJ1-6 | - | TRBV6-6 | CASSYSAVNSPLHF | TGTGCCAGCAGTTACTCGGCCGTGAATTCACCCCTCCACTTT
once | TRBJ2-6 | - | TRBV19 | CASIPGVGANVLTF | TGTGCCAGTATTCCAGGGGTCGGGGCCAACGTCCTGACTTTC
- | TRBJ1-4 | - | TRBV18 | CASSPTSGQANEKLFF | TGTGCCAGCTCACCCACTTCAGGCCAGGCTAATGAAAAACTGTTTTTT
once | TRBJ2-5 | - | TRBV25-1 | CASSELRGLQETQYF | TGTGCCAGCAGTGAATTAAGGGGACTCCAAGAGACCCAGTACTTC
- | TRBJ2-5 | TRBD2 | TRBV11-3 | CASSQGASGGQETQYF | TGTGCCAGCAGCCAAGGGGCTAGCGGGGGTCAAGAGACCCAGTACTTC
many | TRBJ2-7 | - | TRBV11-2 | CASSLRGRDGYYEQYF | TGTGCCAGCAGCTTGCGGGGTCGGGACGGATATTACGAGCAGTACTTC
many | TRBJ2-7 | - | TRBV29-1 | CSVAVGSSLTHYEQYF | TGCAGCGTTGCCGTCGGGTCTAGCCTTACCCACTACGAGCAGTACTTC
- | TRBJ1-1 | - | TRBV27 | CASTGAAQEAFF | TGTGCCAGCACTGGGGCGGCCCAAGAAGCTTTCTTT
- | TRBJ2-1 | - | TRBV13 | CASRSPGPPGNEQFF | TGTGCCAGCAGATCGCCGGGCCCGCCGGGGAATGAGCAGTTCTTC
once | TRBJ1-1 | - | TRBV29-1 | CSVEQSQTFF | TGCAGCGTTGAACAGTCCCAAACTTTCTTT
- | TRBJ1-5 | - | TRBV6-6 | CASTLNRVRDQPQHF | TGTGCCAGCACCTTGAACAGGGTTAGGGATCAGCCCCAGCATTTT
few | TRBJ1-5 | TRBD1 | TRBV7-9 | CASSLGDSRPNQPQHF | TGTGCCAGCAGCTTAGGGGACAGTCGACCCAACCAGCCCCAGCATTTT